These 2 T cell receptor beta chains came from one sample sequenced in a study of shared clonotypes between healthy human individuals. Naive CD8 isolation took CD45RO-negative cells positively selected for CCR7 and excluded terminally differentiated effector memory CD45RA+ cells. Using immunoSEQ multiplex PCR, the repertoire was profiled, and TCRdb retains in-frame clones only, with some absent. The table shows a few million clones, with about 94% occurring only once. Sequenced material: naive CD8+ T cells from PBMCs. The source of these receptors is a man aged 18 to 30 in good health. Some clones in this sample may be carry-over from other donors' samples.

This chain joins TRBV27 and TRBJ2-2; the D is unclear. V shed 3 bases and J shed 6 bases, with 8 bases lying between them. The CDR3 spans 13 residues. Germline V gene sequence: CDR1 MNHEY, CDR2 SMNVEV (reference sequence). The CDR3 protein is CASSLPVPGELFF. The CDR3 bases are TGTGCCAGCAGTTTGCCGGTCCCCGGGGAGCTGTTTTTT.

This rearrangement joins TRBV4-1 to TRBJ1-1, with 7 bases identical to TRBD1. The CDR3 is 17 residues long. V shed 4 bases, J shed 4 bases, and the junction held 15 bases outside the gene matches. The germline CDR1 and CDR2 sequences are MGHRA and YSYEKL. As DNA, the CDR3 is TGCGCCAGCAGCCTATCGACAGGGAAATTGGTCCGCACTGAAGCTTTCTTT. Residues: CASSLSTGKLVRTEAFF.